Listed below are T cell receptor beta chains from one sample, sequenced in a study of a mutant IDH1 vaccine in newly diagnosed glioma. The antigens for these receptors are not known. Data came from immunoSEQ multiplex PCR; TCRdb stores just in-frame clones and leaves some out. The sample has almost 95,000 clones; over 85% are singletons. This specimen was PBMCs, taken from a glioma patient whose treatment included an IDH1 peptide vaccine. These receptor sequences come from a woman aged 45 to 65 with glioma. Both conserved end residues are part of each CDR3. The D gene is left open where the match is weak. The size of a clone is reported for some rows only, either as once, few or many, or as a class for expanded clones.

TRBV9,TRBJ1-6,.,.,TGTGCCAGCAGCGTCTCTCCTTCGTATGGGGATTCACCCCTCCACTTT,CASSVSPSYGDSPLHF
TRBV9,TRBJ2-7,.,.,TGTGCCAGCAGCATCTCCGCCCTTCGGGAGCAGTACTTC,CASSISALREQYF
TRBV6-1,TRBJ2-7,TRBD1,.,TGTGCCAGAGGACAGGGGAGACTTGAGGAGCAGTACTTC,CARGQGRLEEQYF
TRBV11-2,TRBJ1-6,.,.,TGTGCCAGCAGCCCACAGGCCCGGTGGAATTCACCCCTCCACTTT,CASSPQARWNSPLHF
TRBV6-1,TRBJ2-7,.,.,TGTGCCAGCAGTGAAGGAGCCTCCTACGAGCAGTACTTC,CASSEGASYEQYF
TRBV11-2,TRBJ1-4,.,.,TGTGCCAGCAGCTTACGGGGCATCACTAATGAAAAACTGTTTTTT,CASSLRGITNEKLFF
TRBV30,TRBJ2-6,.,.,TGTGCCTGGAAAGAAGGGAGTGGGGCCAACGTCCTGACTTTC,CAWKEGSGANVLTF
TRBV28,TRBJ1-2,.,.,TGTGCCAGCAGTTTCATTGGGGGCAATAACTATGGCTACACCTTC,CASSFIGGNNYGYTF
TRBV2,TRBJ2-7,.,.,TGTGCCAGCAGTGAAATGGCAGTTGGCGAGCAGTACTTC,CASSEMAVGEQYF
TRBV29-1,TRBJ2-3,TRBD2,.,TGCAGCGTTGAAGGACTAGCGGGAGGCCGAGATACGCAGTATTTT,CSVEGLAGGRDTQYF
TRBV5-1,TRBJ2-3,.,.,TGCGCCAGCAGCTTGGTATCTGGTCAGGGGGGGACAGATACGCAGTATTTT,CASSLVSGQGGTDTQYF
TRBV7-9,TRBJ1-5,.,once,TGTGCCAGCAGCTCCCGGGACTTCAATCAGCCCCAGCATTTT,CASSSRDFNQPQHF
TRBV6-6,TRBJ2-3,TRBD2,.,TGTGCCAGCAGGCCAGGGACTAGCGGGAACACAGATACGCAGTATTTT,CASRPGTSGNTDTQYF
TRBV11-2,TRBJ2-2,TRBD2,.,TGTGCCAGCAGCTTAGCGTCGGTAGCGGGATCCGGCGGGGAGCTGTTTTTT,CASSLASVAGSGGELFF
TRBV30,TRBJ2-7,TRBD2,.,TGTGCCTGGAAGGCGGGGGACCGCTCCTACGAGCAGTACTTC,CAWKAGDRSYEQYF
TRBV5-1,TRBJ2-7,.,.,TGCGCCAGCAGCTTTACAGGGTTGAGCTCCTACGAGCAGTACTTC,CASSFTGLSSYEQYF
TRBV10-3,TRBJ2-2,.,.,TGTGCCATCAGTGAGCCGACAGAGAACCGGGAGCTGTTTTTT,CAISEPTENRELFF
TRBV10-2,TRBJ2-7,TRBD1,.,TGCGCCAGCAGTGAACAGGGGGCCCGGGGCGACGAGCAGTACTTC,CASSEQGARGDEQYF
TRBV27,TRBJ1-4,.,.,TGTGCCAGCAGTTTCGACAGTTCAACTAATGAAAAACTGTTTTTT,CASSFDSSTNEKLFF
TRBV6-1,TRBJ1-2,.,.,TGTGCCAGCAGTAAAGCACAGGTGTGGGAAGTCTATGGCTACACCTTC,CASSKAQVWEVYGYTF
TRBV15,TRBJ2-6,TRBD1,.,TGTGCCACCAGCACCAGGGGGCCAGGGGCCAACGTCCTGACTTTC,CATSTRGPGANVLTF
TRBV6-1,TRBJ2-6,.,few,TGTGCCAGCAGTGGCCGGGACCGCGGTCGCTCTGGGGCCAACGTCCTGACTTTC,CASSGRDRGRSGANVLTF
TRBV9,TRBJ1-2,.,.,TGTGCCAGCAGCGTAGCGAATAGAGCTAACTATGGCTACACCTTC,CASSVANRANYGYTF
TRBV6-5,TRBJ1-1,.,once,TGTGCCAGCAGTTACGGGGACACTGAAGCTTTCTTT,CASSYGDTEAFF
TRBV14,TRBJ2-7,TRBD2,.,TGTGCCAGCAGCCAGACTAGCGGGGCCCCCTACGAGCAGTACTTC,CASSQTSGAPYEQYF
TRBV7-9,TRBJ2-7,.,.,TGTGCCAGCAGCTTAGGGCAGGGCTATTCCTACGAGCAGTACTTC,CASSLGQGYSYEQYF
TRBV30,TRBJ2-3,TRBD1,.,TGTGCCTGGAGGGCAACCCGGGACAGAGCTACAGATACGCAGTATTTT,CAWRATRDRATDTQYF